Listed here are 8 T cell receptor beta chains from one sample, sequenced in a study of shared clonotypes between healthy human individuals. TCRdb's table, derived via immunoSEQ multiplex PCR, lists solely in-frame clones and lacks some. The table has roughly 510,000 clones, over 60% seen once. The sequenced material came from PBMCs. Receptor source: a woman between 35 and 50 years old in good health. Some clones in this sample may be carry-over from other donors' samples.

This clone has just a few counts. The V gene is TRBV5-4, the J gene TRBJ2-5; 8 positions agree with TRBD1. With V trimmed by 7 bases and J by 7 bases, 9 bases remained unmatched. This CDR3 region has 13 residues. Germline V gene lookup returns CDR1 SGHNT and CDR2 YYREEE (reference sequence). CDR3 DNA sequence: TGTGCCAGCGACTACCAGGGGGCTGGGACCCAGTACTTC. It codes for CASDYQGAGTQYF.

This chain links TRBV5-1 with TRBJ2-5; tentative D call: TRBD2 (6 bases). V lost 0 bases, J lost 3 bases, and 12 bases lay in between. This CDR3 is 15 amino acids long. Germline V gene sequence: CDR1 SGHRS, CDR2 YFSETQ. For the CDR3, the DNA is TGCGCCAGCAGCTTGGACCCGGGAGTCGAAGAGACCCAGTACTTC. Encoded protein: CASSLDPGVEETQYF.

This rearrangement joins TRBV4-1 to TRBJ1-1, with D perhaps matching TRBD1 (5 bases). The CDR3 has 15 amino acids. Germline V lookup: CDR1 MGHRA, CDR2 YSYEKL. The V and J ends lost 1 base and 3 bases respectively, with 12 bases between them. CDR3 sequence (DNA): TGCGCCAGCAGCCAAGTTCTGAGGGGTGACACTGAAGCTTTCTTT. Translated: CASSQVLRGDTEAFF.

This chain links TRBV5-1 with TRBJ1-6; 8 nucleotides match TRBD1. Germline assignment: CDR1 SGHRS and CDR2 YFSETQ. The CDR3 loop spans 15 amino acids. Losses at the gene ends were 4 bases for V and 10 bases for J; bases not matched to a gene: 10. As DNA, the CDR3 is TGCGCCAGCAGCGACGGACAGGGAGAGGGCTCACCCCTCCACTTT. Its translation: CASSDGQGEGSPLHF. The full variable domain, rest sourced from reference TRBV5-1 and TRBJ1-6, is KAGVTQTPRYLIKTRGQQVTLSCSPISGHRSVSWYQQTPGQGLQFLFEYFSETQRNKGNFPGRFSGRQFSNSRSEMNVSTLELGDSALYLCASSDGQGEGSPLHFGNGTRLTVT.

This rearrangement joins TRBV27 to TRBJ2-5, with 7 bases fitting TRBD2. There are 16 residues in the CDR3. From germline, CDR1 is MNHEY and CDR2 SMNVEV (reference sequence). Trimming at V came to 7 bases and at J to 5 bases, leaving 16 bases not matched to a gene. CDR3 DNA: TGTGCCAGCAACAGCCTAGCGGTCAGAGGAATGGAGACCCAGTACTTC. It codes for CASNSLAVRGMETQYF.

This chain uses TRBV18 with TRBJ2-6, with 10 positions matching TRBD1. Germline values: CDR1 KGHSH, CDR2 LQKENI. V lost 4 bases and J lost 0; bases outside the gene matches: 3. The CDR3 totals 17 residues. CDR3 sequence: CASSLGQGLSGANVLTF. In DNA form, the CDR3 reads TGTGCCAGCTCACTGGGACAGGGGCTCTCTGGGGCCAACGTCCTGACTTTC.

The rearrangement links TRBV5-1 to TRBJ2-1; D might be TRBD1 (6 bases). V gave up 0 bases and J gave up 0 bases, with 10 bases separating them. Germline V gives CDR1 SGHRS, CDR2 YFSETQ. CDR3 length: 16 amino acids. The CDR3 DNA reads TGCGCCAGCAGCTTGGTGGGGGCTAGCTCCTACAATGAGCAGTTCTTC. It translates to CASSLVGASSYNEQFF.

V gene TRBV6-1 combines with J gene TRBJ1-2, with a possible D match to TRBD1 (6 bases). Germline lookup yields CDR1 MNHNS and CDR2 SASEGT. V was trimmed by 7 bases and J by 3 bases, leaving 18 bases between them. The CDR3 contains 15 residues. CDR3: CASTPGGAVHYGYTF. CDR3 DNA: TGTGCCAGCACCCCGGGGGGGGCCGTACACTATGGCTACACCTTC.